This passage covers 16 T cell receptor beta chains from one sample sequenced in a study of CD4 T cells in relation to SARS-CoV-2 and coronaviruses. The data were produced by immunoSEQ multiplex PCR, yet TCRdb's version contains in-frame clones alone and is incomplete. The sample lists approximately 20,000 clones; roughly 81% were seen once. CD4+ T cells from unexposed donors were obtained before the COVID-19 pandemic (2011-2018). Isolation of CD4+ T cells took place after roughly nine days in culture. The antigens for these receptors are not known. The sequenced sample consisted of CD4+ T cells from PBMCs, cultured in vitro. These receptors all stem from a human donor in good health.

The sample holds a few counts of this clone. The V gene is TRBV7-2, the J gene TRBJ2-2, with TRBD2 matching 8 bases. V shed 6 bases, J shed 7 bases, and the junction held 7 bases outside the gene matches. This CDR3 has 14 amino acids. In germline, CDR1 is SGHTA, CDR2 FQGNSA. CDR3 loop: CASRIGGADGELFF. As DNA, the CDR3 is TGTGCCAGCAGGATCGGGGGGGCCGACGGGGAGCTGTTTTTT.

This clone was picked up a small number of times. V gene TRBV5-4 combines with J gene TRBJ2-7; a weak D match, TRBD1 (6 bases). V lost 3 bases to trimming and J lost 2 bases, with 18 bases between them. Germline lookup yields CDR1 SGHNT and CDR2 YYREEE (reference sequence). The CDR3 runs 16 residues. The CDR3 DNA follows: TGTGCCAGCAGCTGGGACACCAGCAGGGTACCCTACGAGCAGTACTTC. This sequence encodes CASSWDTSRVPYEQYF.

This chain uses TRBV11-2 with TRBJ2-3, with TRBD2 as a possible D gene (6 bases). The CDR3 totals 15 residues. V lost 0 bases and J lost 6, with 13 bases in between. Germline values: CDR1 SGHAT, CDR2 FQNNGV. CDR3 in DNA: TGTGCCAGCAGCTTAGATCCTACTAGCCAGGATACGCAGTATTTT. Protein sequence: CASSLDPTSQDTQYF. Full variable domain (missing parts from reference TRBV11-2 and TRBJ2-3): EAGVAQSPRYKIIEKRQSVAFWCNPISGHATLYWYQQILGQGPKLLIQFQNNGVVDDSQLPKDRFSAERLKGVDSTLKIQPAKLEDSAVYLCASSLDPTSQDTQYFGPGTRLTVL.

The chain joins TRBV20-1 to TRBJ2-1; TRBD2 aligns across 11 bases. Germline V gives CDR1 DFQATT, CDR2 SNEGSKA (reference sequence). This CDR3 spans 14 amino acids. Losses at the gene ends were 3 bases for V and 8 bases for J; bases not matched to a gene: 6. The chain's CDR3 is CSASSGGARDEQFF. In DNA form, the CDR3 reads TGCAGTGCTAGTAGCGGGGGGGCCAGGGATGAGCAGTTCTTC.

The table lists this clone with a count of one. The chain uses TRBV9 and TRBJ2-3, with a tentative D call TRBD2 (7 bases). The length of the CDR3 is 16 residues. V lost 4 bases and J lost 4, with 19 bases in between. Germline V gene sequence: CDR1 SGDLS, CDR2 YYNGEE. The CDR3 sequence is CASSLGPKGGADTQYF. Written as DNA, the CDR3 is TGTGCCAGCAGCCTCGGGCCGAAAGGGGGGGCAGATACGCAGTATTTT.

The V call is TRBV3-1 (or the pseudogene TRBV3-2), the J call TRBJ2-3; D remains ambiguous. This CDR3 contains 16 residues. CDR1 LGHDT and CDR2 YNNKEL come from the germline V gene (reference sequence). V was cut by 3 bases and J by 0 bases, with 13 bases left in between. The CDR3 DNA reads as TGTGCCAGCAGCCAGGGCCCGGGTTCTAGCACAGATACGCAGTATTTT. Its translation is CASSQGPGSSTDTQYF.

The chain links TRBV21-1 to TRBJ1-1; the D call of TRBD1 is as the table states it, not checked on the DNA. TRBV21-1 is designated a pseudogene. The CDR3 contains 13 residues. The CDR3 bases are TGTGCCAGCAGCGGCAGATCGAACACTGAAGCTTTCTTT. Its translation: CASSGRSNTEAFF.

The V and J genes are TRBV27 and TRBJ1-2; the D gene is possibly TRBD1 (6 bases). Trimming removed 8 bases at V and 4 bases at J, with 17 bases between. The germline V gene encodes CDR1 MNHEY and CDR2 SMNVEV (reference sequence). The CDR3 consists of 14 residues. CDR3 in DNA: TGTGCCAGCCGCGTGGGGGGCGCGGGCTATGGCTACACCTTC. It codes for CASRVGGAGYGYTF.

V and J are TRBV10-3 and TRBJ1-3, with D maybe TRBD1 (6 bases). From germline, CDR1 is ENHRY and CDR2 SYGVKD. The CDR3 is made up of 20 amino acids. Between the trimmed V and J ends, which lost 0 bases and 5 bases, there was a span of 26 bases. CDR3 bases: TGTGCCATCAGTGAGTCTTCCGTATCTTTAGGGGGGCCTCGAAGAAACACCATATATTTT. It translates to CAISESSVSLGGPRRNTIYF.

The rearrangement joins TRBV6-6 to TRBJ2-7, with D possibly TRBD1 on 6 matching bases. The CDR3 covers 15 residues. Germline CDR1 and CDR2: MNHNY and SVGAGI (reference sequence). V lost 6 bases and J lost 3, with 18 bases in between. The CDR3 coding sequence is TGTGCCAGCAGGGATACAGGGAGTTCACTCTACGAGCAGTACTTC. It specifies CASRDTGSSLYEQYF.

The V and J genes are TRBV9 and TRBJ1-1; D is unclear. The CDR3 has 14 residues. The germline gives CDR1 SGDLS, CDR2 YYNGEE. The ends were cut back, 0 bases at V and 6 bases at J, with 12 bases in the middle. The CDR3 loop is CASSVARESAEAFF. In DNA, the CDR3 is TGTGCCAGCAGCGTAGCTAGGGAAAGTGCTGAAGCTTTCTTT.

The chain links TRBV6-5 to TRBJ2-7, with 7 bases fitting TRBD2. Germline V gene sequence: CDR1 MNHEY, CDR2 SVGAGI. This CDR3 region has 13 residues. V shed 10 bases, J shed 3 bases, and the junction held 9 bases outside the gene matches. The CDR3 protein is CATGPGRVYEQYF. The CDR3 nucleotides read TGTGCCACCGGCCCGGGGAGGGTCTACGAGCAGTACTTC.

The J gene is TRBJ2-3, the V gene TRBV5-8, with TRBD1 as a possible D gene (5 bases). Germline CDR1 reads SGHTS; CDR2 reads YDEGEE. Trimming took 1 base from V and 3 from J, leaving 6 bases between them. The CDR3 has 13 residues. CDR3 sequence: CASSLYRTDTQYF. In nucleotides, the CDR3 is TGTGCCAGCAGCTTGTACAGGACAGATACGCAGTATTTT.

The CDR3 reads CASSARPRGTSGTPHSTDTQYF. DNA of the CDR3: TGTGCCAGCAGCGCCAGACCTCGTGGGACTAGCGGGACCCCACATAGCACAGATACGCAGTATTTT. The chain joins TRBV9 to TRBJ2-3, with 13 bases matching TRBD2. Germline CDR1 and CDR2: SGDLS and YYNGEE. The CDR3 loop spans 22 amino acids. V trimming: 3 bases; J trimming: 0 bases; junction bases outside the gene matches: 19.

The CDR3 nucleotides read TGCAGTGCGGGAGGGAACACTGAAGCTTTCTTT. As protein: CSAGGNTEAFF. The chain employs TRBV20-1 and TRBJ1-1; no clear D. Trimming stripped 6 bases from V and 1 base from J, with 6 bases between. CDR3 length: 11 amino acids. Germline CDR1 reads DFQATT; CDR2 reads SNEGSKA (reference sequence).

The table lists this clone with a few counts. The chain is built from TRBV10-3 and TRBJ1-6; 8 bases align to TRBD1. Trimming at V came to 6 bases and at J to 9 bases, leaving 10 bases not matched to a gene. The V gene's germline CDR1 is ENHRY and CDR2 SYGVKD. The CDR3 is 15 residues long. The CDR3 DNA is TGTGCCATCAGCCTCGGCGCAGGACAGGGTTCACCCCTCCACTTT. This codes for CAISLGAGQGSPLHF.